One sample yielded the 32 T cell receptor beta chains listed below, sequenced in a study of yellow fever vaccine responses in identical twins. TCRdb independently ran MiXCR on the RT-PCR reads; one entry per CDR3 protein. The data contain about 20,000 distinct CDR3 sequences, 65% to 85% of them singletons. Sample: T cells from blood (PBMCs), unsorted or a sorted subset (not recorded which), taken before or after yellow fever vaccination (not recorded which). These receptors were collected from a woman younger than 30 who received the yellow fever vaccine.

The chain carries TRBV13 and TRBJ2-7; 8 bases fit TRBD1. The junction had 7 bases not matched to a gene; V was cut back by 5 bases and J by 4 bases. The CDR3 runs 14 residues. Germline loops: CDR1 PRHDT, CDR2 FYEKMQ (reference sequence). The CDR3 spells CASSRQGMGYEQYF. DNA for the CDR3: TGTGCCAGCAGCCGACAGGGGATGGGGTACGAGCAGTACTTC.

The CDR3 DNA reads TGTGCCAGCAGCCCCGGTTTCGGGAGGGCTTTCTTT. It codes for CASSPGFGRAFF. The V gene is TRBV6-1, the J gene TRBJ1-1; D unresolved. This CDR3 comprises 12 residues. V shed 6 bases and J shed 11 bases, with 16 bases lying between them. CDR1 MNHNS and CDR2 SASEGT come from the germline V gene.

In this sample, this clonotype turned up a few times. The chain carries TRBV11-2 and TRBJ1-2, with D unclear. Germline V gene data show CDR1 as SGHAT and CDR2 as FQNNGV. With 0 bases removed from V and 3 bases from J, the gap between germline ends came to 5 bases. CDR3 length: 13 amino acids. The CDR3, as DNA: TGTGCCAGCAGCTTAGATCGCGACTATGGCTACACCTTC. This codes for CASSLDRDYGYTF.

The rearrangement links TRBV11-3 to TRBJ2-7; 8 positions agree with TRBD1. V trimming: 5 bases; J trimming: 4 bases; junction bases outside the gene matches: 4. The CDR3 has 13 residues. Germline assignment: CDR1 SGHNT and CDR2 YENEEA. CDR3 coding DNA: TGTGCCAGCAGCCCGACAGGGGTGTACGAGCAGTACGTC. Translated, it gives CASSPTGVYEQYV.

A single count supports this clonotype. V usage is TRBV3-1 and J usage is TRBJ1-2; D gene unclear. Deletions cut 5 bases from V and 0 bases from J, with 10 bases between. The V gene's germline CDR1 is LGHDT and CDR2 YNNKEL (reference sequence). This CDR3 spans 14 amino acids. CDR3 nucleotide sequence: TGTGCCAGCAGCACCGGGCTAGCTAACTATGGCTACACCTTC. As protein: CASSTGLANYGYTF.

This chain uses TRBV11-1 with TRBJ2-1; no definite D call. Trimming cost V 2 bases and J 11 bases, with 10 bases left between them. Germline-derived CDR1 and CDR2 are SGHAT and FQDESV (reference sequence). The CDR3 totals 12 residues. The DNA for the CDR3 is TGTGCCAGCAGCTTATACCCTAGGAAGCAGTTCTTC. Translating gives CASSLYPRKQFF.

This chain connects TRBV20-1 to TRBJ2-3; 8 positions agree with TRBD1. The CDR3 totals 16 residues. With V trimmed by 3 bases and J by 2 bases, 10 bases remained unmatched. Germline CDR1 DFQATT, CDR2 SNEGSKA (reference sequence). Here the CDR3 DNA reads TGCAGTGCTAGCTCCCCTGGCAGGGGGCACACAGATACGCAGTATTTT. This encodes CSASSPGRGHTDTQYF.

This clonotype showed up just once. This sequence joins TRBV10-3 and TRBJ2-7; either TRBD1 or TRBD2 may fit D (5 bases each). V lost 2 bases to trimming and J lost 0 bases, with 14 bases between them. Germline assignment: CDR1 ENHRY and CDR2 SYGVKD. The CDR3 is 16 amino acids. This chain's CDR3 is CAISETGTTSSYEQYF. The CDR3 nucleotides are TGTGCCATCAGTGAGACGGGGACCACTAGCTCCTACGAGCAGTACTTC.

The chain employs TRBV19 and TRBJ1-1, with a tentative D call TRBD1 (5 bases). Germline-derived CDR1 and CDR2 are LNHDA and SQIVND (reference sequence). The ends were cut back, 1 base at V and 9 bases at J, with 15 bases in the middle. This CDR3 is 14 amino acids long. CDR3 sequence: CASSIGSRAEKAFF. The CDR3 DNA reads as TGTGCCAGTAGTATAGGGTCCAGGGCAGAAAAAGCTTTCTTT.

Only a few counts were recorded for this clonotype. The chain combines TRBV28 with TRBJ2-7; 10 bases match TRBD2. The germline CDR1 and CDR2 sequences are MDHEN and SYDVKM. J was trimmed by 2 bases and V by 5 bases; bases with no gene match: 9. This CDR3 has 16 amino acids. The chain's CDR3 is CASSPWLTSGTYEQYF. CDR3 nucleotide sequence: TGTGCCAGCAGTCCCTGGTTAACTAGCGGGACCTACGAGCAGTACTTC.

V and J are TRBV11-1 and TRBJ2-3; D is unresolved. The CDR3 extends over 13 amino acids. Trimming cost V 3 bases and J 0 bases, with 4 bases left between them. Germline CDR1 SGHAT, CDR2 FQDESV (reference sequence). Here the CDR3 DNA reads TGTGCCAGCAGCTTCCTAAGCACAGATACGCAGTATTTT. Protein: CASSFLSTDTQYF.

This clonotype has a single count. J is TRBJ2-2 and V is TRBV7-8; the D is unclear. CDR3 length equals 13 residues. Trimming stripped 4 bases from V and 5 bases from J, with 8 bases between. Germline lookup yields CDR1 SGHVS and CDR2 FQNEAQ. The CDR3: CASSSGKTGELFF. CDR3 in DNA: TGTGCCAGCAGCTCTGGGAAGACCGGGGAGCTGTTTTTT.

This clonotype was seen once. The chain recombines TRBV13 with TRBJ2-5; D may correspond to TRBD1 or TRBD2 (5 bases each). The CDR3 extends over 16 amino acids. The V end lost 5 bases, the J end lost 5 bases, and 21 bases lay between the germline ends. Germline V lookup: CDR1 PRHDT, CDR2 FYEKMQ (reference sequence). CDR3 nucleotides: TGTGCCAGCAGCGATGGGACGCGTCGGCGTGAGGAGACCCAGTACTTC. Translating it yields CASSDGTRRREETQYF. Supplemented by reference TRBV13 and TRBJ2-5, the full variable domain reads AAGVIQSPRHLIKEKRETATLKCYPIPRHDTVYWYQQGPGQDPQFLISFYEKMQSDKGSIPDRFSAQQFSDYHSELNMSSLELGDSALYFCASSDGTRRREETQYFGPGTRLLVL.

This chain joins TRBV9 and TRBJ2-1, with 8 bases fitting TRBD2. Germline V gene sequence: CDR1 SGDLS, CDR2 YYNGEE. The CDR3 is 15 residues long. After removal of 1 base from V and 0 bases from J, the junction contained 0 bases not matched to a gene. CDR3 loop: CASSVTSGSYNEQFF. In DNA form, the CDR3 reads TGTGCCAGCAGCGTAACTAGCGGCTCCTACAATGAGCAGTTCTTC.

The V call is TRBV24-1, the J call TRBJ2-1; the D gene is possibly TRBD2 (5 bases). The germline V gene has CDR1 KGHDR and CDR2 SFDVKD. Between the trimmed V and J ends, which lost 4 bases and 4 bases, there was a span of 16 bases. The CDR3 loop spans 16 amino acids. The CDR3 DNA is TGTGCCACCAGTGAGTCCGGGCCTTGGGAGTACAATGAGCAGTTCTTC. Its translation: CATSESGPWEYNEQFF.

The count of this clonotype is one. This chain uses TRBV28 with TRBJ1-2; no reliable D call. This CDR3 contains 17 residues. The germline V gene has CDR1 MDHEN and CDR2 SYDVKM. V gave up 3 bases and J gave up 0 bases, with 17 bases separating them. CDR3 DNA sequence: TGTGCCAGCAGTTTTAAGGGTGGCTCCCGCTCTAACTATGGCTACACCTTC. This encodes CASSFKGGSRSNYGYTF.

The genes are TRBV5-1 and TRBJ2-1; 8 nucleotides match TRBD1. Germline V CDR1 and CDR2: SGHRS, YFSETQ. The CDR3 runs to 14 residues. V was pared by 6 bases and J by 9 bases, with 11 bases of the junction left unmatched. The CDR3: CASTSWTGPGEQFF. The CDR3 DNA sequence: TGCGCCAGCACCTCCTGGACAGGGCCCGGTGAGCAGTTCTTC.

The genes are TRBV23-1 and TRBJ2-3; D might be TRBD2 (6 bases). TRBV23-1 is given ORF status, its function remaining uncertain. Trimming removed 2 bases at V and 5 bases at J, with 23 bases between. The CDR3 is made up of 18 amino acids. Here the CDR3 reads CASSQGPPHRLARDTQYF. The CDR3 coding sequence is TGCGCCAGCAGTCAAGGGCCTCCCCACCGGCTAGCGAGAGATACGCAGTATTTT.

The chain couples TRBV5-5 to TRBJ2-3; D is unresolved. V lost 4 bases to trimming and J lost 6 bases, with 6 bases between them. Germline V CDR1 and CDR2: SGHKS, YYEKEE (reference sequence). The CDR3 has 11 amino acids. The DNA for the CDR3 is TGTGCCAGCAGCCTGGGCGATACGCAGTATTTT. Its protein product is CASSLGDTQYF.

This chain uses TRBV11-1 with TRBJ2-1; 12 bases line up with TRBD2. The CDR3 has 16 residues. Germline V gene data show CDR1 as SGHAT and CDR2 as FQDESV (reference sequence). V gave up 7 bases and J gave up 6 bases; unmatched junction bases: 10. The CDR3 protein is CASMMTSGGGTNEQFF. Here the CDR3 DNA reads TGTGCCAGCATGATGACTAGCGGGGGCGGGACCAATGAGCAGTTCTTC.

The V and J genes are TRBV3-1 and TRBJ2-2, with 8 bases identical to TRBD2. CDR1 is LGHDT and CDR2 is YNNKEL in the germline V gene (reference sequence). V was clipped by 3 bases and J by 2 bases; unmatched bases: 5. The CDR3 spans 16 residues. For the CDR3, the DNA is TGTGCCAGCAGCCAGGGGACTAGGGCTAACACCGGGGAGCTGTTTTTT. It codes for CASSQGTRANTGELFF.

This clonotype was counted between two and nine times. V is TRBV10-3 and J is TRBJ1-1; D is possibly TRBD1 (5 bases). The CDR3 totals 14 residues. Looked up from germline, CDR1 is ENHRY and CDR2 is SYGVKD. The V and J ends lost 3 bases and 1 base respectively, with 9 bases between them. The CDR3 loop reads CAISDGAKNTEAFF. CDR3 bases: TGTGCCATCAGTGACGGGGCTAAGAACACTGAAGCTTTCTTT.

The chain is built from TRBV20-1 and TRBJ2-7, with 8 nucleotides matching TRBD1. After removal of 4 bases from V and 5 bases from J, the junction contained 7 bases not matched to a gene. CDR3 length: 13 residues. From germline, CDR1 is DFQATT and CDR2 SNEGSKA (reference sequence). The CDR3 sequence: CSATSDRDHEQYV. In nucleotides, the CDR3 is TGCAGTGCTACCTCGGACAGGGACCACGAGCAGTACGTC.

The chain recombines TRBV3-1 with TRBJ1-2; 9 nucleotides match TRBD1. The CDR3 is 12 amino acids. The V gene end was trimmed by 4 bases and the J gene end by 8 bases; junction bases not matched to a gene: 2. Germline CDR1 and CDR2: LGHDT and YNNKEL (reference sequence). The CDR3 nucleotides are TGTGCCAGCAGCCCGGGACAGGGAGGCTACACCTTC. It translates to CASSPGQGGYTF.

This chain links TRBV19 with TRBJ2-4; 9 bases line up with TRBD1. This CDR3 is 13 amino acids long. Germline CDR1 LNHDA, CDR2 SQIVND (reference sequence). V lost 7 bases, J lost 3 bases, and 1 base stayed unmatched. CDR3 in amino acids: CASMDRGKNIQYF. The CDR3 bases are TGTGCCAGTATGGACAGGGGCAAAAACATTCAGTACTTC.

This chain uses TRBV28 with TRBJ2-3, with 7 bases aligning to TRBD1. The V gene end was trimmed by 3 bases and the J gene end by 2 bases; junction bases not matched to a gene: 2. The CDR3 loop spans 14 amino acids. Germline V gene lookup returns CDR1 MDHEN and CDR2 SYDVKM. CDR3: CASSFQGDTDTQYF. Written as DNA, the CDR3 is TGTGCCAGCAGTTTCCAGGGGGACACAGATACGCAGTATTTT.

The J gene is TRBJ1-6, the V gene TRBV25-1; 7 nucleotides align to TRBD1. The V and J ends lost 4 bases and 1 base, in that order; junction bases with no gene match: 1. The CDR3 has 15 amino acids. Per the germline V gene, CDR1 is MGHDK and CDR2 is SYGVNS. As DNA, the CDR3 is TGTGCCAGCAGTGGACAGGGATCCTATAATTCACCCCTCCACTTT. This sequence encodes CASSGQGSYNSPLHF.

The chain couples TRBV15 to TRBJ2-5, with TRBD2 identical over 10 bases. The junction had 13 bases not matched to a gene; V was cut back by 9 bases and J by 0 bases. The V gene's germline CDR1 is LNHNV and CDR2 YYDKDF (reference sequence). CDR3 length: 17 residues. As DNA, the CDR3 is TGTGCCACGACTGCTAGGGGGCTAGCGGGAGACCAAGAGACCCAGTACTTC. It codes for CATTARGLAGDQETQYF.

The chain employs TRBV4-1 and TRBJ1-1; D ambiguous. The CDR3 spans 13 residues. V was cut by 6 bases and J by 8 bases, with 16 bases left in between. The germline V gene encodes CDR1 MGHRA and CDR2 YSYEKL. Here the CDR3 DNA reads TGCGCCAGCAGGCCCTATCTGGACGGCGAAGCTTTCTTT. Its protein is CASRPYLDGEAFF.

The table lists this clonotype with a count of one. The chain is built from TRBV12-5 and TRBJ2-1; D is perhaps TRBD1 or TRBD2 (5 bases each). Germline CDR1 LGHNT, CDR2 FRNRAP. The CDR3 has 15 residues. Trimming removed 1 base at V and 2 bases at J, with 9 bases between. CDR3 DNA: TGTGCTAGTGGTTTGGGGGTGGGGGCCTACAATGAGCAGTTCTTC. Amino acid sequence: CASGLGVGAYNEQFF.

V gene TRBV2 combines with J gene TRBJ2-3, with 7 bases lining up with TRBD1. Trimming took 6 bases from V and 0 from J; bases not matched to a gene: 3. Germline V CDR1 and CDR2: SNHLY, FYNNEI. The CDR3 is made up of 14 amino acids. CDR3 loop: CASRQDRSTDTQYF. The CDR3, as DNA: TGTGCCAGCAGGCAGGACAGGAGCACAGATACGCAGTATTTT.

The chain couples TRBV11-3 to TRBJ2-1, with no clear D. The CDR3 contains 15 residues. CDR1 SGHNT and CDR2 YENEEA come from the germline V gene. V was trimmed by 6 bases and J by 0 bases, leaving 12 bases between them. CDR3 loop: CASRPDGSSYNEQFF. The CDR3 DNA reads TGTGCCAGCAGGCCCGACGGTAGCTCCTACAATGAGCAGTTCTTC.